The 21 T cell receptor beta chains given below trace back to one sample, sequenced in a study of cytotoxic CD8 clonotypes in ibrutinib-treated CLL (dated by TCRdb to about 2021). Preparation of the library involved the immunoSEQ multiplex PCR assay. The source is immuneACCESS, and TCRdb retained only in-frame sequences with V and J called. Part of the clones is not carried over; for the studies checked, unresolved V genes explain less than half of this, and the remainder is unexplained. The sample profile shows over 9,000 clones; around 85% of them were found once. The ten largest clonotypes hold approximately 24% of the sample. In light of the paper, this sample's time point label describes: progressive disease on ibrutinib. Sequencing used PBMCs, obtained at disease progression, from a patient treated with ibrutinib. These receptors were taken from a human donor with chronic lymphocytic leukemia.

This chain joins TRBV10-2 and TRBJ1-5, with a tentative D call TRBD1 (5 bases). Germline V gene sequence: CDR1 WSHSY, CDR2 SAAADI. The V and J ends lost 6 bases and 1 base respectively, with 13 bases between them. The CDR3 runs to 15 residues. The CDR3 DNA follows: TGCGCCAGCAGGGTCGGGGGGATGAGCAATCAGCCCCAGCATTTT. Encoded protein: CASRVGGMSNQPQHF.

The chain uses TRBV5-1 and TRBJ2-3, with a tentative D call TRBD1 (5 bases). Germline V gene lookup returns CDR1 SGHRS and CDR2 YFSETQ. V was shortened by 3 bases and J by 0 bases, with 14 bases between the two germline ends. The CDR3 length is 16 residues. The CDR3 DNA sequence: TGCGCCAGCAGCTCGGTGACCACAGGAAGCACAGATACGCAGTATTTT. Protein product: CASSSVTTGSTDTQYF.

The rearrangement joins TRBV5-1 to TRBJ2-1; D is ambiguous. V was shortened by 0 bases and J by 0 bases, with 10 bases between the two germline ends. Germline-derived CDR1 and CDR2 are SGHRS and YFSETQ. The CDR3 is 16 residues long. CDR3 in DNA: TGCGCCAGCAGCTTGGGTTACCTTAGCTCCTACAATGAGCAGTTCTTC. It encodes CASSLGYLSSYNEQFF.

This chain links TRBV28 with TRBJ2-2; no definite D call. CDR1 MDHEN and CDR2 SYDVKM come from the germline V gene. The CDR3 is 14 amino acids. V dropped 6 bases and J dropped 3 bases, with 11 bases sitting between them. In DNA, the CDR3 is TGTGCCAGCAGCTTACACCCGGACACCGGGGAGCTGTTTTTT. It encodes CASSLHPDTGELFF.

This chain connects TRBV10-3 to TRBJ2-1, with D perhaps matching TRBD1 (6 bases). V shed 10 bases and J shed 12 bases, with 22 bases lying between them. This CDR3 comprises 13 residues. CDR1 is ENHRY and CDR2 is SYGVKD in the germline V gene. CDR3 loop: CATQDHTGTGQFF. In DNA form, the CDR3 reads TGTGCCACCCAAGATCACACAGGGACGGGGCAGTTCTTC.

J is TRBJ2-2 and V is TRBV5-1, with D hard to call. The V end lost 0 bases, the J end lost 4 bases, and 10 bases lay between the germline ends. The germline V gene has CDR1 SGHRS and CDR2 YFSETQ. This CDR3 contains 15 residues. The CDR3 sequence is CASSLDLGVTGELFF. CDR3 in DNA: TGCGCCAGCAGCTTGGATCTTGGGGTCACCGGGGAGCTGTTTTTT.

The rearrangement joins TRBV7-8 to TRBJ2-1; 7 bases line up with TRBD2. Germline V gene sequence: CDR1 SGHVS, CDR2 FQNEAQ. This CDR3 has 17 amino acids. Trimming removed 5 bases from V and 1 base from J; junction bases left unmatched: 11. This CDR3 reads CASSTPLGGDSYNEQFF. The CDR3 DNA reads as TGTGCCAGCAGCACCCCCCTGGGGGGGGATTCCTACAATGAGCAGTTCTTC.

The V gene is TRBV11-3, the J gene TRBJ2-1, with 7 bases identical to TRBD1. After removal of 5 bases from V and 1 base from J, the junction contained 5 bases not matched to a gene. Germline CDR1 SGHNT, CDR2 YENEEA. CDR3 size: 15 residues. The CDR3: CASSDSGGSYNEQFF. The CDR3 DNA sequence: TGTGCCAGCAGCGACTCAGGGGGTTCCTACAATGAGCAGTTCTTC.

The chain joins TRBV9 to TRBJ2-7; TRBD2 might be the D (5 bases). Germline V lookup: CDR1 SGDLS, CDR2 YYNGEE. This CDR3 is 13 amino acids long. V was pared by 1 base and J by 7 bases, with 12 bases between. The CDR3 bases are TGTGCCAGCAGCGTATCACTAGGGCGGGAGCAGTACTTC. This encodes CASSVSLGREQYF.

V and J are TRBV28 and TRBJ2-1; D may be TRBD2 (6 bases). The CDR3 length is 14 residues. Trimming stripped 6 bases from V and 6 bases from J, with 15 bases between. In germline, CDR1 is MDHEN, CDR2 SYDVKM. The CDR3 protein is CASRLGGMVNEQFF. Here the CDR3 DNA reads TGTGCCAGCAGGCTGGGCGGGATGGTCAATGAGCAGTTCTTC.

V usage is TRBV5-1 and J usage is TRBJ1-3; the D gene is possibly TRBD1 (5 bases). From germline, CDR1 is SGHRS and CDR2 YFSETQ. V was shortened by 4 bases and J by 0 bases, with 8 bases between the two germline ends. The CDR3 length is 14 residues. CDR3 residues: CASSEQVSGNTIYF. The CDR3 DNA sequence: TGCGCCAGCAGCGAACAGGTCTCTGGAAACACCATATATTTT.

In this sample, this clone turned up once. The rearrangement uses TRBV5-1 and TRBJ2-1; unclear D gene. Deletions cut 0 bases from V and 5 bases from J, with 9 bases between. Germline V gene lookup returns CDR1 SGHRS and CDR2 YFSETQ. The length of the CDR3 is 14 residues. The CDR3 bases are TGCGCCAGCAGCTTGGGGCGGTACGACAATGAGCAGTTCTTC. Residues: CASSLGRYDNEQFF.

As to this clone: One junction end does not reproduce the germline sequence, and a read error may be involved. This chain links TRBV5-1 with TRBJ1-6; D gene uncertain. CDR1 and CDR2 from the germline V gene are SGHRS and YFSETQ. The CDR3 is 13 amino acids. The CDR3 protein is CASRLERNSPLHF. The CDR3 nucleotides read TGCGCCAGCAGATTGGAGAGGAATTCACCCCTCCACTTT.

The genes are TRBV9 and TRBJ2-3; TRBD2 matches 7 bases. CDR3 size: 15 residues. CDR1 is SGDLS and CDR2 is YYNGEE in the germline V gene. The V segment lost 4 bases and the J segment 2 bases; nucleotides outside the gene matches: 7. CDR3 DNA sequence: TGTGCCAGCAGCCTTGGGCTAGCGGCCACAGATACGCAGTATTTT. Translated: CASSLGLAATDTQYF.

CDR3 DNA sequence: TGTGCCAGCAGCGGCCAACAGGGAGGCAATCAGCCCCAGCATTTT. It codes for CASSGQQGGNQPQHF. This chain links TRBV7-2 with TRBJ1-5, with a tentative D call TRBD1 (6 bases). Per germline, CDR1 SGHTA and CDR2 FQGNSA. V was trimmed by 5 bases and J by 2 bases, leaving 13 bases between them. The CDR3 has 15 residues.

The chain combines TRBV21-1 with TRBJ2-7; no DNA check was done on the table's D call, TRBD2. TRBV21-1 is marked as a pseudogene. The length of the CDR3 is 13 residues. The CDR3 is CASSKGGVHEQYF. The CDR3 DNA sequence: TGTGCCAGCAGCAAAGGGGGGGTCCACGAGCAGTACTTC.

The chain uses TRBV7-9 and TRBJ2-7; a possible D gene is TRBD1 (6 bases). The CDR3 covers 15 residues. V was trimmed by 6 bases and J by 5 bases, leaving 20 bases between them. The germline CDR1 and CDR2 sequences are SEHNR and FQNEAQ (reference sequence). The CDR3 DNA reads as TGTGCCAGCAGTTTCCCGAGGACAGTACAGCACGAGCAGTACTTC. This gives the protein CASSFPRTVQHEQYF.

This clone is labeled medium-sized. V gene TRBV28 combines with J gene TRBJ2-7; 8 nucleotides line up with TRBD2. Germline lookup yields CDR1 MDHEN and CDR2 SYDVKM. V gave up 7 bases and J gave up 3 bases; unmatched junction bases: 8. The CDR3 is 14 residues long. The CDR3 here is CASTLGAGGYEQYF. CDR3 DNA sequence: TGTGCCAGCACCCTCGGGGCGGGAGGCTACGAGCAGTACTTC.

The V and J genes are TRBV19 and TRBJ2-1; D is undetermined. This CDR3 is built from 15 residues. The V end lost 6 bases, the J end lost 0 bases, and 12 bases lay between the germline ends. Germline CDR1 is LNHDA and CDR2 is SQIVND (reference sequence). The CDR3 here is CASRERLLSYNEQFF. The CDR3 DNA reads TGTGCCAGTAGAGAGAGACTCCTCTCCTACAATGAGCAGTTCTTC.

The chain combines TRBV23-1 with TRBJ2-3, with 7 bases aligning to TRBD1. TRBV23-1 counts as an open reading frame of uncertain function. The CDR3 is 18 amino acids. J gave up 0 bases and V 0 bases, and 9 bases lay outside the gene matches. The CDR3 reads CASSQSKFHRGSTDTQYF. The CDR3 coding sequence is TGCGCCAGCAGTCAATCGAAGTTCCACAGGGGAAGCACAGATACGCAGTATTTT.

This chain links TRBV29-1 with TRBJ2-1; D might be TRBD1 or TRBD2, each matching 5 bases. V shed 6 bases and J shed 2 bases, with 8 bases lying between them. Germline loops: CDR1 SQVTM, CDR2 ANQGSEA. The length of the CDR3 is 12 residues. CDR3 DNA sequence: TGCAGCGTAGCGGACACCTACAATGAGCAGTTCTTC. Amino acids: CSVADTYNEQFF.